Reported below is one T cell receptor (beta chain). Its antigen is unidentified. CDR1 is MDHEN and CDR2 is SYDVKM in the germline V gene. V lost 8 bases and J 1 base, leaving 21 bases between the germline ends. The CDR3 has 16 residues. The data derive from a study of long-term antiretroviral therapy in people with HIV. Study information: Collection dates of the earliest samples fall about a decade before the 2015 immediate-ART recommendation.

Samples were assayed with immunoSEQ v3.0 at survey level. Repertoires were generated with immunoSEQ multiplex PCR, while TCRdb's copy carries only in-frame clones and drops some. The profile shows fewer than 20,000 clones, just under 80% of them singletons. Study conclusions and caveats: Clonal expansions arising prior to ART prevailed in the repertoire at every time point. Although diversity increased after ART, it remained lower than in transplant donor controls.

The clonotype comes from a woman aged 45-60 years with HIV. The sequenced sample was unsorted PBMCs, obtained 0.3 years after starting antiretroviral therapy. The chain is built from TRBV28 and TRBJ2-7; maybe TRBD1 (6 bases). The CDR3 DNA is TGTGCCAGCCTGGATGACCGGGACACCCAATCCTACGAGCAGTACTTC. Residues: CASLDDRDTQSYEQYF.